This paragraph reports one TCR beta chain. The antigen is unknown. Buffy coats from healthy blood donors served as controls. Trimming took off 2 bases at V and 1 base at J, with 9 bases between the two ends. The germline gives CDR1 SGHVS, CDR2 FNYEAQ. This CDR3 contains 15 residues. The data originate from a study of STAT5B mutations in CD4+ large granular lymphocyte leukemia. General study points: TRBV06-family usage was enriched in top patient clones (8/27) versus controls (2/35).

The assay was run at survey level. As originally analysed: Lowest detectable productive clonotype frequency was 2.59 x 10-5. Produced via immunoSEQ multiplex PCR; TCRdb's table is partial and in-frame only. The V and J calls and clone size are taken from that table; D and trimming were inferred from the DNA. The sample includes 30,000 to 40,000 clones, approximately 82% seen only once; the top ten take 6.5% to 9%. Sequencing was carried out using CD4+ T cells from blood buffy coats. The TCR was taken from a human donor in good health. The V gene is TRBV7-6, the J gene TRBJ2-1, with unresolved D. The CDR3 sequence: CASSLRADSYNEQFF. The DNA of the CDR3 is TGTGCCAGCAGCTTACGGGCGGATTCCTACAATGAGCAGTTCTTC. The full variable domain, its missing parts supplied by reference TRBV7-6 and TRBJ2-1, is GAGVSQSPRYKVTKRGQDVALRCDPISGHVSLYWYRQALGQGPEFLTYFNYEAQQDKSGLPNDRFSAERPEGSISTLTIQRTEQRDSAMYRCASSLRADSYNEQFFGPGTRLTVL.